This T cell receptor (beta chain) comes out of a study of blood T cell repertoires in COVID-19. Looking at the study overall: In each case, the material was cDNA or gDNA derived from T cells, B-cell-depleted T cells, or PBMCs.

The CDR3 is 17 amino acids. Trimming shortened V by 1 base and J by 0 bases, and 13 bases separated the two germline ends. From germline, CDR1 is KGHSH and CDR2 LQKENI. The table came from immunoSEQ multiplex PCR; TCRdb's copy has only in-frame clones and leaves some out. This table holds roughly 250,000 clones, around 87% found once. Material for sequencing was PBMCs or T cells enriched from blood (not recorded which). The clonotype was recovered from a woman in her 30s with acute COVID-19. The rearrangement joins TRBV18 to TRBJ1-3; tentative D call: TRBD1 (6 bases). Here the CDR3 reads CASSPLGALTSGNTIYF. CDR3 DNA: TGTGCCAGCTCACCACTGGGGGCCCTAACCTCTGGAAACACCATATATTTT.